The present T cell receptor beta chain was sequenced within a study of T cell changes during pregnancy in multiple sclerosis (dated by TCRdb to 2018 to 2020). Concerning the study at large: Changes in the T cell repertoire over the course of pregnancy were examined in this study in women with multiple sclerosis.

The CDR3 sequence holds 14 residues, the cysteine and phenylalanine included. CDR3 DNA only is kept here, 42 bases in frame from base 1. The V and J ends are trimmed by 3 bases and 2 bases, leaving 11 bases between them. CDR1 and CDR2 are read off the germline V gene (reference sequence) as SGHNT and YYREEE. Notes on this clone: No antigen is known for it. Base qualities are not at hand, and no much larger clone is one base apart.

Libraries came from the immunoSEQ multiplex PCR assay. The source is immuneACCESS, and TCRdb retained only in-frame sequences with V and J called. Part of the clones is not carried over; for the studies checked, unresolved V genes explain less than half of this, and the remainder is unexplained. The sample table lists 40,000 or so clones, 93% of them with a count of one. The top ten clonotypes cover around 0.58% of the sample. The receptor was derived from a female donor with multiple sclerosis, enrolled in a pregnancy study. Recombination linked TRBV5-4 to TRBJ2-5; the D gene is perhaps TRBD2, on 5 matching bases. This specimen was CD4+ T cells from peripheral blood mononuclear cells, taken in the third trimester of pregnancy. The CDR3 protein sequence reads: CASSSFSGQETQYF. DNA sequence: TGTGCCAGCAGCTCCTTTTCGGGACAAGAGACCCAGTACTTC.